The entry below describes one TCR beta chain. The antigen remains undetermined. The sample is drawn from a study of T cell responses to AZD1222 COVID-19 vaccine. Study-wide findings and caveats: Reportedly, close to half of spike-specific TCRs are directed against unmutated variant regions. When two AZD1222 doses had been given, Spike-specific TCR breadth and depth rose.

Here immunoSEQ multiplex PCR was the method, and the copy in TCRdb shows in-frame clones only, minus some. The sample records over 150,000 clones, roughly nine tenths being singletons. Trimming removed 3 bases at V and 6 bases at J, with 14 bases between. The CDR3 consists of 14 residues. Germline CDR1 and CDR2: WNHNN and SYGVQD (reference sequence). V is TRBV10-1 and J is TRBJ1-1, with D perhaps matching TRBD1 (6 bases). The sample in question was peripheral blood, obtained on day 0 of MenACWY control vaccination. The sequence was obtained from an adult in good health. CDR3 in amino acids: CASSDTQGPAEAFF. CDR3 sequence (DNA): TGCGCCAGCAGTGACACACAGGGTCCGGCTGAAGCTTTCTTT.